These 26 T cell receptor beta chains share one sample of origin, sequenced in a study of blood T cells in healthy people across ages. The authors ran a second PCR of about 6 to 12 cycles using a sample-barcoded 5' primer and a J-beta primer mix. A single record per CDR3 protein comes from TCRdb applying MiXCR to the 5' RACE reads. Of hundreds of thousands of distinct CDR3 sequences in the sample, 21% are singletons; the top ten hold more than 3%. Material: blood. These receptors all stem from a man in his 70s in good health.

Only a few counts were recorded for this clonotype. V gene TRBV30 combines with J gene TRBJ2-7; 7 positions match TRBD1. The CDR3 consists of 14 residues. Germline V CDR1 and CDR2: GTSNPN, SVGIG (reference sequence). V shed 0 bases, J shed 6 bases, and the junction held 8 bases outside the gene matches. The DNA of the CDR3 is TGTGCCTGGAGTGTAGGAGACAGGGTTGTCGAGCAGTACTTC. Encoded protein: CAWSVGDRVVEQYF.

This clonotype was detected only a few times. The CDR3: CATSSRSSAQETQYF. DNA of the CDR3: TGTGCCACCAGCAGTCGTAGCAGCGCTCAAGAGACCCAGTACTTC. J is TRBJ2-5 and V is TRBV15; D uncertain. V gave up 3 bases and J gave up 2 bases, with 13 bases separating them. Germline values: CDR1 LNHNV, CDR2 YYDKDF (reference sequence). CDR3 length equals 15 residues.

This clonotype was counted only a few times. V is TRBV18 and J is TRBJ2-2; D not certain. From germline, CDR1 is KGHSH and CDR2 LQKENI. This CDR3 has 15 amino acids. Trimming removed 2 bases from V and 0 bases from J, with 7 bases in between. The chain's CDR3 is CASSPATANTGELFF. The CDR3 coding sequence is TGTGCCAGCTCACCAGCCACTGCGAACACCGGGGAGCTGTTTTTT.

This clonotype was counted between two and nine times. The chain has TRBV9 and TRBJ2-7; D gene ambiguous. With 0 bases removed from V and 4 bases from J, the gap between germline ends came to 14 bases. The CDR3 runs to 15 residues. CDR1 SGDLS and CDR2 YYNGEE come from the germline V gene. The CDR3 sequence is CASSVGLGSEYEQYF. The CDR3 nucleotides are TGTGCCAGCAGCGTAGGGCTGGGGTCAGAATACGAGCAGTACTTC.

This clonotype showed up just a few times. The rearrangement joins TRBV28 to TRBJ1-3, with D possibly TRBD1 on 6 matching bases. Trimming took off 3 bases at V and 6 bases at J, with 12 bases between the two ends. CDR3 length: 14 amino acids. Germline V lookup: CDR1 MDHEN, CDR2 SYDVKM. The CDR3 protein is CASSFQGLENTIYF. The CDR3 coding sequence is TGTGCCAGCAGTTTTCAGGGGTTAGAAAACACCATATATTTT.

This clonotype was observed a handful of times. The rearrangement joins TRBV24-1 to TRBJ2-5; D might be TRBD1 (6 bases). From germline, CDR1 is KGHDR and CDR2 SFDVKD. Deletions cut 2 bases from V and 2 bases from J, with 14 bases between. The CDR3 is 16 amino acids. For the CDR3, the DNA is TGTGCCACCAGTGATTCCTCAGGGGACCGGCAAGAGACCCAGTACTTC. Protein sequence: CATSDSSGDRQETQYF.

This clonotype came up a few times. V usage is TRBV2 and J usage is TRBJ2-5; weak D call: TRBD2 (6 bases). Germline CDR1 and CDR2: SNHLY and FYNNEI. CDR3 length: 16 residues. V was cut by 4 bases and J by 1 base, with 16 bases left in between. The CDR3 here is CASSASSGGAQETQYF. The CDR3 DNA reads as TGTGCCAGCAGTGCGAGTAGCGGAGGGGCCCAAGAGACCCAGTACTTC. Supplemented by reference TRBV2 and TRBJ2-5, the full variable domain reads EPEVTQTPSHQVTQMGQEVILRCVPISNHLYFYWYRQILGQKVEFLVSFYNNEISEKSEIFDDQFSVERPDGSNFTLKIRSTKLEDSAMYFCASSASSGGAQETQYFGPGTRLLVL.

The chain is built from TRBV12-3 or TRBV12-4 and TRBJ2-7; D remains ambiguous. V lost 5 bases and J 2 bases, leaving 10 bases between the germline ends. CDR3 length equals 13 residues. The chain's CDR3 is CASSRTEAYEQYF. CDR3 DNA: TGTGCCAGCAGTCGGACGGAAGCCTACGAGCAGTACTTC.

The genes are TRBV11-2 and TRBJ2-5; D unresolved. There are 13 residues in the CDR3. CDR1 and CDR2 from the germline V gene are SGHAT and FQNNGV. Trimming removed 2 bases at V and 4 bases at J, with 8 bases between. CDR3 coding DNA: TGTGCCAGCAGCTTACACTACCGAGAGACCCAGTACTTC. Its protein is CASSLHYRETQYF. Full variable domain (missing parts from reference TRBV11-2 and TRBJ2-5): EAGVAQSPRYKIIEKRQSVAFWCNPISGHATLYWYQQILGQGPKLLIQFQNNGVVDDSQLPKDRFSAERLKGVDSTLKIQPAKLEDSAVYLCASSLHYRETQYFGPGTRLLVL.

Only a few counts were recorded for this clonotype. The V call is TRBV18, the J call TRBJ2-7, with 8 bases aligning to TRBD1. V lost 3 bases and J lost 5; bases outside the gene matches: 6. CDR3 length equals 14 residues. Germline CDR1 is KGHSH and CDR2 is LQKENI. CDR3 nucleotides: TGTGCCAGCTCACCTAAGACAGGGGAACACGAGCAGTACTTC. Translating gives CASSPKTGEHEQYF.

The genes are TRBV20-1 and TRBJ2-5; 7 nucleotides agree with TRBD2. After removal of 2 bases from V and 2 bases from J, the junction contained 5 bases not matched to a gene. The CDR3 runs to 14 residues. CDR1 DFQATT and CDR2 SNEGSKA come from the germline V gene (reference sequence). This CDR3 is CSARSGGRQETQYF. The DNA of the CDR3 is TGCAGTGCTAGATCGGGGGGTAGACAAGAGACCCAGTACTTC.

A few counts support this clonotype. V is TRBV20-1 and J is TRBJ2-5; 8 nucleotides align to TRBD2. Losses at the gene ends were 0 bases for V and 5 bases for J; bases not matched to a gene: 8. CDR3 length: 15 residues. Germline lookup yields CDR1 DFQATT and CDR2 SNEGSKA (reference sequence). CDR3 in amino acids: CSARDVAGSRETQYF. The CDR3 coding sequence is TGCAGTGCTAGAGATGTAGCGGGAAGTCGTGAGACCCAGTACTTC.

Here the CDR3 reads CASSTPGTAYGYTF. The CDR3 DNA reads TGTGCCAGCAGCACGCCCGGGACAGCCTATGGCTACACCTTC. The chain has TRBV9 and TRBJ1-2; 7 positions agree with TRBD1. The junction had 7 bases not matched to a gene; V was cut back by 4 bases and J by 4 bases. CDR1 is SGDLS and CDR2 is YYNGEE in the germline V gene. The CDR3 has 14 amino acids.

In regard to this clonotype: Its ends do not fully match the called genes, so a read error is possible. This rearrangement joins TRBV12-3 or TRBV12-4 to TRBJ1-1; D is uncertain. This CDR3 spans 14 amino acids. For the CDR3, the DNA is TGTGCCAACAGTTTTGGAATCATGAACACTAAAGCTTTCTTT. Residues: CANSFGIMNTKAFF.

Only a few counts were recorded for this clonotype. This chain uses TRBV18 with TRBJ2-3; tentatively, D is TRBD1 or TRBD2 (6 bases each). This CDR3 is built from 16 residues. The germline gives CDR1 KGHSH, CDR2 LQKENI. Trimming shortened V by 3 bases and J by 1 base, and 14 bases separated the two germline ends. DNA of the CDR3: TGTGCCAGCTCACCTCAAGGGGGGTCCGGCACAGATACGCAGTATTTT. It translates to CASSPQGGSGTDTQYF.

This sequence joins TRBV5-1 and TRBJ2-4; TRBD1 agrees at 8 bases. V gave up 0 bases and J gave up 8 bases; unmatched junction bases: 7. The CDR3 totals 15 residues. CDR1 and CDR2 (germline): SGHRS, YFSETQ. The CDR3 reads CASSLGGSGGHIQYF. Here the CDR3 DNA reads TGCGCCAGCAGCTTGGGAGGTTCAGGGGGCCACATTCAGTACTTC. Drawing the rest from reference TRBV5-1 and TRBJ2-4, the complete variable domain is KAGVTQTPRYLIKTRGQQVTLSCSPISGHRSVSWYQQTPGQGLQFLFEYFSETQRNKGNFPGRFSGRQFSNSRSEMNVSTLELGDSALYLCASSLGGSGGHIQYFGAGTRLSVL.

This clonotype was seen at least ten times. The chain links TRBV29-1 to TRBJ2-1, with D perhaps TRBD2 (6 bases). This CDR3 has 13 amino acids. Trimming took 6 bases from V and 8 from J, leaving 17 bases between them. Germline values: CDR1 SQVTM, CDR2 ANQGSEA. For the CDR3, the DNA is TGCAGCGTCCCTAAGGGGTGGGGGGATGAGCAGTTCTTC. Its translation: CSVPKGWGDEQFF.

This clonotype was seen a few times. The V and J genes are TRBV5-1 and TRBJ1-1, with D uncertain. The CDR3 runs to 13 residues. V was shortened by 6 bases and J by 1 base, with 10 bases between the two germline ends. CDR1 is SGHRS and CDR2 is YFSETQ in the germline V gene. The CDR3 region has the DNA TGCGCCAGCAAAGTTGGTCCGAACACTGAAGCTTTCTTT. This sequence encodes CASKVGPNTEAFF. Full variable domain (missing parts from reference TRBV5-1 and TRBJ1-1): KAGVTQTPRYLIKTRGQQVTLSCSPISGHRSVSWYQQTPGQGLQFLFEYFSETQRNKGNFPGRFSGRQFSNSRSEMNVSTLELGDSALYLCASKVGPNTEAFFGQGTRLTVV.

This clonotype was counted a few times. The chain combines TRBV7-6 with TRBJ2-3; 8 bases fit TRBD2. Germline V gives CDR1 SGHVS, CDR2 FNYEAQ. V lost 3 bases, J lost 2 bases, and 4 bases stayed unmatched. The CDR3 loop spans 15 amino acids. The CDR3 region is CASSFGGRNTDTQYF. The CDR3 DNA is TGTGCCAGCAGCTTCGGCGGGAGGAACACAGATACGCAGTATTTT.

The chain links TRBV7-8 to TRBJ1-2; the D gene is possibly TRBD1 (5 bases). V was cut by 4 bases and J by 4 bases, with 10 bases left in between. The germline V gene encodes CDR1 SGHVS and CDR2 FQNEAQ. This CDR3 comprises 13 residues. CDR3 DNA: TGTGCCAGCAGCTCGGGGCTAGGCTATGGCTACACCTTC. Its protein product is CASSSGLGYGYTF.

CDR3 DNA: TGCAGTGCTAGGTTCACAGATACGCAGTATTTT. It encodes CSARFTDTQYF. The rearrangement links TRBV20-1 to TRBJ2-3; no clear D. Germline lookup yields CDR1 DFQATT and CDR2 SNEGSKA (reference sequence). The CDR3 has 11 residues. The V and J ends lost 3 bases and 2 bases respectively, with 3 bases between them.

With regard to this clonotype: Being one base from a much bigger clone, this may be a read error. This chain joins TRBV27 and TRBJ2-1; no reliable D call. Looked up from germline, CDR1 is MNHEY and CDR2 is SMNVEV (reference sequence). The CDR3 is 13 residues long. This CDR3 reads CARSPYTGYEQFF. CDR3 nucleotides: TGTGCCCGCAGTCCCTATACTGGCTATGAGCAGTTCTTC.

J is TRBJ2-5 and V is TRBV6-1; D remains ambiguous. Germline CDR1 is MNHNS and CDR2 is SASEGT. V gave up 4 bases and J gave up 5 bases, with 8 bases separating them. This CDR3 is built from 12 residues. DNA for the CDR3: TGTGCCAGCAGTGGCCCCATGGAGACCCAGTACTTC. It specifies CASSGPMETQYF.

The sample holds a few counts of this clonotype. The chain employs TRBV20-1 and TRBJ2-3; D possibly corresponds to TRBD2 (6 bases). This CDR3 region has 13 residues. CDR1 and CDR2 from the germline V gene are DFQATT and SNEGSKA (reference sequence). V was trimmed by 4 bases and J by 4 bases, leaving 12 bases between them. The CDR3 loop is CSANPSVPDTQYF. CDR3 sequence (DNA): TGCAGTGCTAATCCTAGCGTTCCAGATACGCAGTATTTT.

The V gene is TRBV20-1, the J gene TRBJ2-3, with D unresolved. CDR3 length equals 11 residues. Trimming removed 7 bases at V and 8 bases at J, with 13 bases between. Germline-derived CDR1 and CDR2 are DFQATT and SNEGSKA (reference sequence). The DNA for the CDR3 is TGCAGTGTTTACAACACGGGTACGCAGTATTTT. Translating gives CSVYNTGTQYF.

This sequence joins TRBV20-1 and TRBJ2-3, with D possibly TRBD2 on 6 matching bases. The CDR3 spans 14 residues. Trimming removed 3 bases at V and 1 base at J, with 11 bases between. In germline, CDR1 is DFQATT, CDR2 SNEGSKA (reference sequence). The CDR3 spells CSARGLGGTDTQYF. CDR3 DNA: TGCAGTGCTAGGGGACTTGGGGGCACAGATACGCAGTATTTT.